This TCR beta chain appears in the sequencing data of a study of cytomegalovirus exposure and HLA in healthy donors listed by TCRdb under 2017. Study-level background: In an earlier analysis of some 610 of the donors, 276 Gb of sequence data and 117 million unique TCR beta sequences from 180 million or so T cells were reported. Among around 400 genotyped donors of the cohort, an average of roughly 230,000 unique TCR beta nucleotide sequences was sequenced per donor, of which roughly 17% were non-productive. The number of typed donors differed by locus: about 620-640 for A, B, C, DRB1 and DQB1; approximately 530 for DQA1; 606 for DPA1; and roughly 450 for DPB1. Besides the first cohort of under 700 subjects, a separate validation cohort made up of roughly 120 different subjects was used. Class I and class II HLA loci were covered by the typing at four-digit resolution. The aim of the study was to test whether cataloging public T cell receptors could identify signatures of past pathogen exposure. All discovery cohort repertoires had been generated on a single sequencing platform. An early release covering around 630 HLA-typed donors comprised around 300 gigabases of sequencing data and roughly 85 million unique TCR sequences. Of the roughly 430 genotyped donors, over 65% fell in the genetic ancestry cluster associated with self-reported Caucasian donors. To decide whether each TCR beta V gene segment behaved as functional or pseudogenic, an earlier analysis of approximately 590 of the donors relied on high-throughput TCR beta sequencing. A later genetic analysis took genome-wide SNP genotypes for about three fifths of the roughly 700 donors and used that subset as a discovery cohort. The study profiled the T cell repertoires of under 700 subjects by immunosequencing and related them to cytomegalovirus serostatus. To study patterns of TCR occurrence, a later analysis re-analyzed previously published TCR beta repertoires from several hundred donors and added high-resolution HLA genotyping. Five DR-DQ haplotypes were handled as single units for association and clustering, since linkage in the cohort was strong. In the later analysis, no new phenotypic data were used to find candidate immune exposures; instead, reliance was placed on TCR beta sequences and their occurrence across donors. To predict cytomegalovirus infection status, the study brought together high-throughput TCR immunosequencing, statistical association of individual TCRs with disease status, and machine learning. Alongside the repertoire data, information on donor age, sex, ethnicity and CMV serostatus was compiled. Beyond this particular receptor, the publication reports: A further reported finding was that TCR beta sequences accurately predicted the HLA-A and HLA-B alleles for most subjects in the first cohort. The study listed 164 TCR beta chains as associated with cytomegalovirus. Compared with equally common non-associated chains, HLA-associated TCR beta chains in a later analysis were more clonally expanded and had lower generation probabilities. The 87-base-pair reads could not distinguish some IMGT-functional V segments, including TRBV6-2 and TRBV6-3, so those segments were excluded. Because some donors lacked HLA typing at each locus, the association tests relied only on the typed subset. Presence/absence analyses assumed roughly uniform sequencing depth across donors, an assumption that may not hold. According to the authors, the approach could potentially be generalized to other disease states and immunological phenotypes. V-gene and J-gene trimming of TCR beta chains was associated with a missense DCLRE1C variant in a later genetic analysis, and the association was replicated in an independent cohort. The only immune exposure information available for the cohort was CMV serostatus. A few of the identified cytomegalovirus-associated TCR beta chains were confirmed in vitro to be specific for cytomegalovirus antigens. A later analysis found that TCR association rates varied across HLA loci, with DRB1 alleles showing the most associated TCRs and HLA-C alleles the fewest. This cohort had only TCR beta chains sequenced, and the lack of alpha or paired-chain data limited which features could be detected. Most TCR sequences were seen in very few donors, while some public TCRs were found in many individuals. When HLA alleles, especially DR and DQ, strongly co-occurred, TCR associations were difficult to assign to individual alleles. Several of the top co-occurrence clusters appeared to be linked to parvovirus B19, influenza, CMV and Epstein-Barr virus, according to a later analysis. In a later genetic analysis, fewer N-insertions in productive TCRs were reported among donors in an Asian-associated ancestry cluster than the approximately 670-donor mean. An earlier analysis of roughly 570 of the donors showed that most TCR beta V segments appeared in productive rearrangements either about 90% or about 30% of the time, which broadly matched IMGT annotations. Cytomegalovirus status was reported to be diagnosed by the classifier with high specificity and sensitivity in both the original and validation cohorts. Most CMV-associated TCR beta chains appeared to be HLA-restricted in a later analysis, and the HLA associations seemed to be driven largely by CMV exposure. Correlated functional status among segregating V segments might be attributable to linkage disequilibrium, but an unknown experimental factor could not be ruled out. At a false discovery rate of 0.05, a later analysis linked 15,000 to 20,000 TCR beta sequences to specific HLA alleles. Because counts were too low, about 18 rarely observed V segments, including chromosome 9 orphons, were excluded from the earlier analysis of 587 of the donors. A cluster of highly shared sequence variants was judged likely to represent a technical artifact of the sequencing pipeline.

The cohort was made up of several hundred healthy bone marrow donors. All cohort members were sampled while nominally healthy, although unrecorded immune exposures were likely present. The donor tested CMV seronegative, placing the donor among the 350 or so seronegative members of the cohort. A peripheral blood sample was collected from each donor, and TCR beta sequencing was performed on peripheral blood mononuclear cells. The Qiagen DNeasy Blood Extraction Kit was used to extract genomic DNA from the blood cell samples. Library construction relied on the immunoSEQ multiplex PCR assay. For the multiplex PCR, a mixture combining 60 forward primers for TCR Vbeta segments and 13 reverse primers for TCR Jbeta segments was used. A multiplex PCR assay on genomic DNA amplified the CDR3 region of rearranged TCR beta genes. On the Illumina HiSeq System, the amplified TCR beta libraries were sequenced as 87-base-pair reads. As for the original processing: Across the 500 to 850 repertoires, a later analysis counted tens of millions of unique TCR beta chains, about 10 million of which were shared by at least two donors. Raw reads were error-corrected and collapsed into unique sequences by a nearest-neighbor algorithm in which closely related sequences were merged to remove PCR and sequencing errors. Alignment of CDR3 sequences to IMGT reference sequences was used to assign V, D and J gene segments. For a sequence to be retained, a match of at least six nucleotides to both a V gene segment and a J gene segment was required. Rearrangements were classified as productive when the CDR3 lacked stop codons and remained in frame with V and J, and all other rearrangements were classified as non-productive. CDR3 was defined according to IMGT convention as the region running from the second conserved V-encoded cysteine to the conserved J-encoded phenylalanine. Sequences without an unambiguous match to a single V gene segment were excluded from the earlier analysis of 500 to 700 of the donors. An earlier analysis of some 610 of the donors called V segments functional above 56.7% productive rearrangements and segregating when the between-donor standard deviation exceeded 5%. A statistical classification framework was built to diagnose cytomegalovirus status from the catalog of TCR beta chain sequences. In a later analysis, TCR nucleotide sequences were compared against IMGT/GENE-DB human TR gene sequences so that V and J genes could be assigned. In a later analysis, CDR3 sequences and most-parsimonious VDJ recombination scenarios were assigned using the TCRdist pipeline. A later analysis defined each TCR beta chain by its CDR3 amino acid sequence plus V-gene family, and excluded reads lacking a unique V-gene family. In a later analysis, some 600 highly shared, low-generation-probability nucleotide sequences were removed to address suspected cross-contamination and a sequencing artifact. A later analysis calculated a clonal expansion index for each public chain from normalized within-repertoire ranks of inferred template counts. Generation probabilities in a later analysis came from a VDJ recombination model fitted to out-of-frame rearrangements, and those results were checked against IGoR. Hypergeometric tests were used in a later analysis to score TCR-TCR, TCR-HLA and TCR-CMV co-occurrence, with a repertoire-size bias correction applied to the TCR pairs. A later analysis estimated false discovery rates by permuting HLA or CMV assignments 20 times. In a later analysis, co-occurring TCRs were grouped using DBSCAN, with TCRdist sequence similarity added in when clustering inside HLA-allele-positive subsets. For co-occurrence clustering, repertoires with fewer than 30,000 or more than 120,000 public chains were excluded, along with five or six repertoires with anomalous nucleotide sharing. TCRdb holds this immuneACCESS table with in-frame rearrangements only. Some clones are missing; in checked studies, unresolved V genes explain under half, and the rest has no known cause. V and J calls and clone size are copied from that table; D and trimming were computed from the DNA. The sample data list fewer than 350,000 clones, and over 85% of these were observed just once. The top ten clonotypes cover about 2% of the sample.

As for this clone: Its antigen target is currently unknown. Per-base quality was not reported, and no clone a single base away is much larger than it.

The junction carries 11 bases between V and J, which are trimmed by 6 bases and 0 bases respectively. From cysteine to phenylalanine, the CDR3 is 14 amino acids long. Left in the record is the CDR3 DNA by itself, 42 bases read in frame from the first base. The germline V gene encodes CDR1 SNHLY and CDR2 FYNNEI. The specimen sequenced was PBMCs. The receptor comes from a woman between 18 and 30 years old in good health and CMV-seronegative. The rearranged chain carries TRBV2 and TRBJ1-1; D gene: possibly TRBD1, on 6 matching bases. CDR3 sequence: CASRADSMNTEAFF. The DNA reads as follows: TGTGCCAGCAGGGCGGACAGCATGAACACTGAAGCTTTCTTT.